This T cell receptor (beta chain) was obtained from a study of blood T cell repertoires in COVID-19. On the study more broadly: T cells, B-cell-depleted T cells, or PBMCs provided the cDNA or gDNA that served as material.

In this sample, this clone turned up a few times. Data came from immunoSEQ multiplex PCR; TCRdb stores just in-frame clones and leaves some out. The table shows 40,000 or so clones, with 84% occurring only once. Sample: peripheral blood. The TCR was taken from a man aged 55-75 years with COVID-19, enrolled during active disease.

The CDR3 region has the DNA TGCGCCAGCAGTGAGTCGCGGGGCGGGGGAGATACGCAGTATTTT. Protein product: CASSESRGGGDTQYF. The rearrangement links TRBV10-1 to TRBJ2-3, with 7 bases aligning to TRBD2. The CDR3 runs 15 residues. Germline V gene lookup returns CDR1 WNHNN and CDR2 SYGVQD (reference sequence). The V and J ends lost 0 bases and 5 bases, in that order; junction bases with no gene match: 5.